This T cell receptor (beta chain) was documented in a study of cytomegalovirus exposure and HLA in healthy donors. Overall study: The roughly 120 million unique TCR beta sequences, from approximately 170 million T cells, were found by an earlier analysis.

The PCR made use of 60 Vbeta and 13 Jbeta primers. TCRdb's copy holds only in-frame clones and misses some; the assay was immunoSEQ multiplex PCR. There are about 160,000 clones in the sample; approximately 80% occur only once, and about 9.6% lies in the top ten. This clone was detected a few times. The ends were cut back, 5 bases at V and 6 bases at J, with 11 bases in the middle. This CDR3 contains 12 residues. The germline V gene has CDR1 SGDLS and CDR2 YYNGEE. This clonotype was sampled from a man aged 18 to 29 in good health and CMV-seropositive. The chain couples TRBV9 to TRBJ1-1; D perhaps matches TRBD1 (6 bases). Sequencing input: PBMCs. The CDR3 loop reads CASRGDTSEAFF. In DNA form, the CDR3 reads TGTGCCAGCAGAGGGGACACCTCTGAAGCTTTCTTT.